This T cell receptor beta chain was profiled in a study of blood T cell repertoires in COVID-19. Study-level information: Samples representing acute and convalescent COVID-19 were sourced from the United States, Italy and Spain. Sources were T cells, B-cell-depleted T cells, or PBMCs; the material itself was cDNA or gDNA.

This clone has only a few counts. As handled by the study authors: Reference gene primer amplification gave estimated nucleated cell counts. The data were produced by immunoSEQ multiplex PCR, yet TCRdb's version contains in-frame clones alone and is incomplete. V and J calls and clone size come straight from that table; D and trimming were deduced from the DNA. The data contain 200,000 to 300,000 clones, around 88% of them singletons. The V end was cut by 7 bases, the J end by 6 bases, with 19 bases between. This CDR3 spans 15 amino acids. From germline, CDR1 is MNHEY and CDR2 SMNVEV (reference sequence).

V is TRBV27 and J is TRBJ1-5; a possible D gene is TRBD1 (5 bases). This receptor was taken from a man between 25 and 39 years old with active or convalescent COVID-19. Sequences were obtained from peripheral blood. CDR3 in DNA: TGTGCCAGCACCTTAATGGGGGGGTCCGCTCAGCCCCAGCATTTT. It encodes CASTLMGGSAQPQHF.